This TCR beta chain came from a study of T cell changes during pregnancy in multiple sclerosis. CDR1 is MGHRA, CDR2 YSYEKL, per germline. This CDR3 region has 18 residues. V was trimmed by 1 base and J by 3 bases, leaving 22 bases between them. Sequencing used immunoSEQ multiplex PCR; TCRdb keeps in-frame clones, though not all of them. In the table there are roughly 73,000 clones, around 94% of which are singletons. The TCR sequence derives from a female donor in good health, enrolled as a control in a pregnancy study. The sequencing here drew on peripheral blood, taken in the second trimester of pregnancy. This chain joins TRBV4-1 and TRBJ2-7; possible D gene TRBD2, 6 bases. CDR3: CASSQAPLISGQHYEQYF. The CDR3 nucleotides are TGCGCCAGCAGCCAAGCCCCCTTAATTAGCGGCCAACACTACGAGCAGTACTTC.